A selection of T cell receptor beta chains follows, all from one sample in a study of blood T cells in healthy people across ages. TCRdb re-analysed the 5' RACE reads in MiXCR, keeping a single row per CDR3 protein. The sample holds some 690,000 distinct CDR3 sequences, about a fifth seen once. Sample: blood. The receptors were gathered from a man aged 65 to 85 in good health. Both conserved end residues are part of each CDR3. A D gene is named only where the DNA matches it firmly. Only part of the rows carry a size: once, few, many, or a class if the clone is expanded.

v_gene: TRBV6-5; d_gene: TRBD2; j_gene: TRBJ2-3; abundance: few; CDR3aa: CASSYRGTSGTDTQYF; CDR3nt: TGTGCCAGCAGTTACCGCGGGACTAGTGGCACAGATACGCAGTATTTT
v_gene: TRBV7-2; d_gene: NA; j_gene: TRBJ1-4; abundance: few; CDR3aa: CASSSTLIANEKLFF; CDR3nt: TGTGCCAGCAGCTCGACGCTTATAGCTAATGAAAAACTGTTTTTT
v_gene: TRBV6-2/TRBV6-3; d_gene: NA; j_gene: TRBJ1-1; abundance: NA; CDR3aa: CASSGLRATEAFF; CDR3nt: TGTGCCAGCAGCGGCCTTAGAGCTACTGAAGCTTTCTTT
v_gene: TRBV5-1; d_gene: NA; j_gene: TRBJ1-2; abundance: NA; CDR3aa: CASSPKDREDFYFGYTF; CDR3nt: TGCGCCAGCAGCCCTAAGGACAGAGAAGATTTTTATTTTGGCTACACCTTC
v_gene: TRBV6-5; d_gene: TRBD1; j_gene: TRBJ2-3; abundance: few; CDR3aa: CASRPGGADTQYF; CDR3nt: TGTGCCAGCAGACCAGGGGGCGCGGATACGCAGTATTTT
v_gene: TRBV5-4; d_gene: NA; j_gene: TRBJ1-2; abundance: few; CDR3aa: CASSLDAGLGYGYTF; CDR3nt: TGTGCCAGCAGCTTGGACGCAGGTTTGGGTTATGGCTACACCTTC
v_gene: TRBV28; d_gene: NA; j_gene: TRBJ2-1; abundance: few; CDR3aa: CASSWLDSSDPYNEQFF; CDR3nt: TGTGCCAGCAGTTGGCTCGACTCCTCCGACCCTTACAATGAGCAGTTCTTC
v_gene: TRBV28; d_gene: NA; j_gene: TRBJ1-1; abundance: few; CDR3aa: CASREGGRTEAFF; CDR3nt: TGTGCCAGCAGGGAGGGCGGGAGGACTGAAGCTTTCTTT
v_gene: TRBV6-2/TRBV6-3; d_gene: NA; j_gene: TRBJ2-7; abundance: NA; CDR3aa: CASRKPSPYEQYF; CDR3nt: TGTGCCAGCCGTAAGCCCTCACCCTACGAGCAGTACTTC
v_gene: TRBV12-3/TRBV12-4; d_gene: NA; j_gene: TRBJ2-5; abundance: NA; CDR3aa: CASSFEGGFSETQYF; CDR3nt: TGTGCCAGCAGTTTCGAGGGAGGTTTTTCGGAGACCCAGTACTTC
v_gene: TRBV7-2; d_gene: TRBD2; j_gene: TRBJ2-2; abundance: few; CDR3aa: CASRMASGETGELFF; CDR3nt: TGTGCCAGCAGGATGGCTAGCGGGGAAACCGGGGAGCTGTTTTTT
v_gene: TRBV6-2/TRBV6-3; d_gene: NA; j_gene: TRBJ1-1; abundance: NA; CDR3aa: CAGSSGRGQRTEAFF; CDR3nt: TGTGCCGGCAGTTCGGGCAGAGGTCAGCGCACTGAAGCTTTCTTT
v_gene: TRBV20-1; d_gene: TRBD1; j_gene: TRBJ2-5; abundance: few; CDR3aa: CSATGTGVTQYF; CDR3nt: TGCAGTGCTACCGGGACAGGTGTGACCCAGTACTTC
v_gene: TRBV6-1; d_gene: NA; j_gene: TRBJ2-7; abundance: NA; CDR3aa: CASILWGAIYEQYF; CDR3nt: TGTGCCAGCATCCTCTGGGGGGCTATCTACGAGCAGTACTTC
v_gene: TRBV12-3/TRBV12-4; d_gene: TRBD2; j_gene: TRBJ2-1; abundance: few; CDR3aa: CASSLDTWGGSNEQFF; CDR3nt: TGTGCCAGCAGTTTAGATACCTGGGGGGGGTCCAATGAGCAGTTCTTC
v_gene: TRBV20-1; d_gene: NA; j_gene: TRBJ2-5; abundance: few; CDR3aa: CSVTGAETQYF; CDR3nt: TGCAGTGTGACGGGGGCGGAGACCCAGTACTTC
v_gene: TRBV9; d_gene: NA; j_gene: TRBJ1-4; abundance: NA; CDR3aa: CASSVEGRGTEKLFF; CDR3nt: TGTGCCAGCAGCGTAGAGGGCCGGGGCACTGAAAAACTGTTTTTT